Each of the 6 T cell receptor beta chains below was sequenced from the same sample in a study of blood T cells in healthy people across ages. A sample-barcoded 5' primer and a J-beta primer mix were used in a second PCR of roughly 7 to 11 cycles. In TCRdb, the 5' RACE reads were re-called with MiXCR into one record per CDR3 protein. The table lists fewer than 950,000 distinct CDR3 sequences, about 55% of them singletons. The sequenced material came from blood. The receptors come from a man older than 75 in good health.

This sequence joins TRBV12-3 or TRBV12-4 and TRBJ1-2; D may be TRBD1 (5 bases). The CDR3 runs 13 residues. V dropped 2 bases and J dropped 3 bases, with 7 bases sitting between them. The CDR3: CASSLFRDYGYTF. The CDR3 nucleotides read TGTGCCAGCAGTTTATTCAGGGACTATGGCTACACCTTC.

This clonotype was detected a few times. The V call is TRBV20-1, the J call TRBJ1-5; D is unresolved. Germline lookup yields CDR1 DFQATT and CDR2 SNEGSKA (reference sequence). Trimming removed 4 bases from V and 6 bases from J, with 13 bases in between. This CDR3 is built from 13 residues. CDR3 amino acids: CSATGPAGQPQHF. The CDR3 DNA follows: TGCAGTGCTACCGGGCCAGCGGGTCAGCCCCAGCATTTT.

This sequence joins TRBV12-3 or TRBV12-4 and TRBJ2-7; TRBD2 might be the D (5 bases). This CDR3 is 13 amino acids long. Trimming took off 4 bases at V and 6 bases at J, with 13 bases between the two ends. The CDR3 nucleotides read TGTGCCAGCAGTTCCGGGATCTATACCGAGCAGTACTTC. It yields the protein CASSSGIYTEQYF.

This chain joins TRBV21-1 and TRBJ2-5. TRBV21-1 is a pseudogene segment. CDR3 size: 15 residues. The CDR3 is CASSKGPGYKETQYF. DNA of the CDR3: TGTGCCAGCAGCAAAGGCCCTGGTTACAAAGAGACCCAGTACTTC.

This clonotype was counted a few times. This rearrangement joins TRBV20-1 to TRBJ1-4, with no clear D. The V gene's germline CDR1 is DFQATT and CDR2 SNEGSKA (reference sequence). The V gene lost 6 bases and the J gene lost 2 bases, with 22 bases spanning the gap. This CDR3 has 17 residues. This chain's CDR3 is CSASGRTRGGTNEKLFF. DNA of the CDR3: TGCAGTGCCAGCGGCCGTACACGGGGAGGGACTAATGAAAAACTGTTTTTT.

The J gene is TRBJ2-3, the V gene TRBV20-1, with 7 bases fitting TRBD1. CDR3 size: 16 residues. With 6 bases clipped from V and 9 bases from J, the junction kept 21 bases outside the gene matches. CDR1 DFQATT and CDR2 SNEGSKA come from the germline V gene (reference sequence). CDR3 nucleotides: TGCAGTGCCAGACCGGAAATAGACAGGGTCTCCGAGACGCAGTATTTT. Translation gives CSARPEIDRVSETQYF.